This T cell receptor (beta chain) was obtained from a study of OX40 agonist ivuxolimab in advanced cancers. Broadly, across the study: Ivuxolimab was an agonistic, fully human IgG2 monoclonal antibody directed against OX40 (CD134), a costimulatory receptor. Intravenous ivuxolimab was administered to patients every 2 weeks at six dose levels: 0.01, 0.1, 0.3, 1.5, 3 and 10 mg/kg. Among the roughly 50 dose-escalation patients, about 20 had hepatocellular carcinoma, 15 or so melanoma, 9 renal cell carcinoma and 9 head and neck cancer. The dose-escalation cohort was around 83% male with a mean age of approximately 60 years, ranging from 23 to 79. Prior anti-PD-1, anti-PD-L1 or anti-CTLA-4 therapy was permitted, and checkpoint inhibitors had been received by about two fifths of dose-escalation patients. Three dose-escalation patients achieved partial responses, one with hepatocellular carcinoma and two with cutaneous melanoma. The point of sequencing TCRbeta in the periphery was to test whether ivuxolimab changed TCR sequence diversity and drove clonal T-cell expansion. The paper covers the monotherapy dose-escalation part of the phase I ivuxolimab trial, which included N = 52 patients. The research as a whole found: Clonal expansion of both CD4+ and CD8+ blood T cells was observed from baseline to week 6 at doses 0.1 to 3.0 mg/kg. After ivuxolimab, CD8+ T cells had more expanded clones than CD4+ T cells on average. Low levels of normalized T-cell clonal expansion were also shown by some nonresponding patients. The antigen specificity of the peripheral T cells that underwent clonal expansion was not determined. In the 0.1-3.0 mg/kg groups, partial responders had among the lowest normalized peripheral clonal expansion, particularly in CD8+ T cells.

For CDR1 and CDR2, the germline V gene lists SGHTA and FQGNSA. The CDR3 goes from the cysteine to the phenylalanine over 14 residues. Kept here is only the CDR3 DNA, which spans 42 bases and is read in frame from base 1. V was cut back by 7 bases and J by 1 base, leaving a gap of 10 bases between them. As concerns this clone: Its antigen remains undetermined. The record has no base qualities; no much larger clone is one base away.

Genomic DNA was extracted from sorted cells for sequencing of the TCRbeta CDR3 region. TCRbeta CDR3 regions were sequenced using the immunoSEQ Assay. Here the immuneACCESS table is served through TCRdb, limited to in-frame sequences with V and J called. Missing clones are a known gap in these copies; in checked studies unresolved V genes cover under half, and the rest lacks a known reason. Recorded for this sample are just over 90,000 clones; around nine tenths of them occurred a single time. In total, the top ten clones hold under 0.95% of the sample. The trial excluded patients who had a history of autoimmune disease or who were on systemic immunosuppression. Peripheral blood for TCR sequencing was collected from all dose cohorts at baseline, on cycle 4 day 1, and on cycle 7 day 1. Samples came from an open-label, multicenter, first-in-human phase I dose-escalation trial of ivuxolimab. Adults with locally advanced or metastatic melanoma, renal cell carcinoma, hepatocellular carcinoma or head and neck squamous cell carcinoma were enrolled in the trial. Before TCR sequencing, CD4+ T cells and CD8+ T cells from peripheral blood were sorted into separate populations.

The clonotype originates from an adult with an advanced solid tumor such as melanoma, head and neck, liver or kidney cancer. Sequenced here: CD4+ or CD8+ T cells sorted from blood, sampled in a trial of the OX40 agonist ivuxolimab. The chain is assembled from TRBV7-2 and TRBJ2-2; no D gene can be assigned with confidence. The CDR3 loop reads CASTASVNTGELFF. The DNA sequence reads TGTGCCAGCACGGCCAGCGTGAACACCGGGGAGCTGTTTTTT.